This section outlines one TCR beta chain sequence together with its context. Its recognized antigen is unknown. It has no much larger one-base neighbor in the sample; base qualities were not kept. TCRbeta CDR3 regions were amplified from genomic DNA using the immunoSEQ Assay, a bias-controlled multiplex PCR. On the study's bioinformatics: The number of nucleated cells in each sample was estimated from the amplification of reference gene primers within the assay. To quantify the absolute abundance of each unique TCRbeta CDR3 rearrangement, sequence reads were collapsed and filtered. For each sample, productive Simpson clonality was calculated by taking the square root of Simpson's diversity index across productive rearrangements. The source is immuneACCESS, and TCRdb retained only in-frame sequences with V and J called. Part of the clones is not carried over; for the studies checked, unresolved V genes explain less than half of this, and the remainder is unexplained. Clonal size and the V and J genes are those of that table, whereas D and trimming came from the DNA. The sample table shows approximately 150,000 clones, and 79% are seen once. Of the sample, about 20% falls within the top ten clones.

This entry is derived from a study of blood T cell repertoires in COVID-19 (dated by TCRdb to the early 2020s). Turning to the overall study: ImmuneRACE Cohort 3 recovered participants were defined by two consecutive negative NP/OP PCR tests, healthcare professional clearance, or symptom resolution. The dataset comprised deeply sampled blood TCRbeta repertoires from subjects exposed to, actively infected with, or recovered from COVID-19. Where available, HLA class I and class II types were obtained from metadata supplied by the sample provider rather than from assay-based typing. Samples covering the acute and convalescent phases of COVID-19 were provided by collaborators in the United States, Italy and Spain. Nearly every sample came with metadata listing a de-identified subject ID, COVID-19 status, age in years and sex. The repertoires were made available in a free public database intended to serve as a resource for research on the immune response to SARS-CoV-2. The samples were drawn from the first 160 participants of the ongoing ImmuneRACE study and from 1,254 subjects provided by 6 global collaborators. The material from the prospective study consisted of cDNA or gDNA derived from T cells, B-cell-depleted T cells, or PBMCs. The investigation overall reported the following: The amount of clinical and demographic metadata varied by source and participant and was provided uncurated.

Enrolling through a virtual design, the prospective study's participants ranged in age from roughly 18 to 95 years and lived across some 22 United States geographic areas. Cohort assignment in the prospective study relied on participant-reported clinical history from a screening survey and a study questionnaire. Each participant in the prospective study had whole blood, serum and a nasopharyngeal or oropharyngeal swab collected by mobile phlebotomists. Participants in the prospective study had the option to provide additional blood draws and questionnaires over a roughly two-month period. Before DNA extraction, prospective study blood samples were shipped either frozen or at room temperature. Clipping removes 4 bases from V and 8 bases from J, with 6 as the unmatched junction base count. CDR1 SGHTA and CDR2 FQGTGA were looked up in the germline V gene. Reading from cysteine to phenylalanine, the CDR3 counts 14 amino acids. Only the CDR3 region is kept as DNA, spanning 42 bases read in frame from base 1.

This receptor chain uses TRBV7-3 and TRBJ2-1; 9 junctional bases match TRBD1. The sample consisted of PBMCs or T cells enriched from blood (not recorded which). The receptor was derived from an older woman in a cohort exposed to, infected with or recovered from COVID-19 (not recorded which). The nucleotides are TGTGCCAGCAGCTCCACAGACAGGGGGGATGAGCAGTTCTTC. Its protein reads: CASSSTDRGDEQFF. The variable domain in full, with residues beyond the CDR3 obtained from the reference TRBV7-3 and TRBJ2-1 genes, is GAGVSQTPSNKVTEKGKYVELRCDPISGHTALYWYRQSLGQGPEFLIYFQGTGAADDSGLPNDRFFAVRPEGSVSTLKIQRTERGDSAVYLCASSSTDRGDEQFFGPGTRLTVL.